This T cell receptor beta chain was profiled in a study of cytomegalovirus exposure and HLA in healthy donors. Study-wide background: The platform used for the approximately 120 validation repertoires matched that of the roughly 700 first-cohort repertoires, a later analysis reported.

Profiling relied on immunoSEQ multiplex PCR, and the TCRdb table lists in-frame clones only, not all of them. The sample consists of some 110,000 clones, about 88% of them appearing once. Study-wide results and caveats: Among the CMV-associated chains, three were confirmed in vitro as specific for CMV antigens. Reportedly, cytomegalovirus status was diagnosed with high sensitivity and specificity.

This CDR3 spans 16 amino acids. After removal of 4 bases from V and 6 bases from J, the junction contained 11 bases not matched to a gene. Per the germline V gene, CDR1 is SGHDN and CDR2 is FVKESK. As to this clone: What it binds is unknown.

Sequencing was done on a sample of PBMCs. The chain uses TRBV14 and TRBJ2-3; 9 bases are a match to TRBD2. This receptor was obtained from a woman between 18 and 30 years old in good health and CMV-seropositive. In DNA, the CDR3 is TGTGCCAGCAGCCCCGGGAAGCGGGGGGCCGGCGATACGCAGTATTTT. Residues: CASSPGKRGAGDTQYF. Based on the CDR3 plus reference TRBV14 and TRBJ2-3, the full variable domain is EAGVTQFPSHSVIEKGQTVTLRCDPISGHDNLYWYRRVMGKEIKFLLHFVKESKQDESGMPNNRFLAERTGGTYSTLKVQPAELEDSGVYFCASSPGKRGAGDTQYFGPGTRLTVL.